The rows below give T cell receptor beta chains drawn from one sample of a study of blood T cell repertoires in COVID-19. Libraries were prepared by immunoSEQ multiplex PCR; TCRdb keeps only in-frame clonotypes and omits some of them. The profile shows 100,000 to 150,000 clones, under 90% of them singletons. What was sequenced was peripheral blood. The source of these receptors is a woman aged 60-70 years with active or convalescent COVID-19. CDR3s include the opening cysteine and the closing phenylalanine or tryptophan. D genes are given only for firm matches. Part of the rows lack a size; the others show once, few, many or a class for expanded clones.

>TRBV9|TRBJ1-6|few|-
TGTGCCAGCAGCGCCGGTGGGAGGAATTCACCCCTCCACTTT
CASSAGGRNSPLHF
>TRBV30|TRBJ1-4|-|TRBD1
TGTGCCTGGGGGGACAGTACTAATGAAAAACTGTTTTTT
CAWGDSTNEKLFF
>TRBV6-5|TRBJ2-2|-|TRBD1
TGTGCCAGCAGGTTGGACAGGGAGGATTTGGAGCTGTTTTTT
CASRLDREDLELFF
>TRBV28|TRBJ1-5|-|TRBD1
TGTGCCAGCAGTGCCGGGACAGGGGGATCAATGCCCCAGCATTTT
CASSAGTGGSMPQHF
>TRBV1|TRBJ1-5|-|-
TGCACCAGCAGCCCGGACAGGCCATTCCGGGTTTTCCAGCCCCAGCATTTT
CTSSPDRPFRVFQPQHF
>TRBV9|TRBJ1-1|-|-
TGTGCCAGCAGCGTAGGGGGAGGTACCGACACTGAAGCTTTCTTT
CASSVGGGTDTEAFF
>TRBV18|TRBJ1-3|-|-
TGTGCCAGCTCACCACCGCGAAGGGGTGGAAACACCATATATTTT
CASSPPRRGGNTIYF
>TRBV28|TRBJ2-7|-|-
TGTGCCAGCAGTTTTCTGCTCAGTACCGAACCTAAACAGGACCACCCAGAAGCACACTACGAGCAGTACTTC
CASSFLLSTEPKQDHPEAHYEQYF
>TRBV6-5|TRBJ1-2|-|-
TGTGCCAGCAGTCCCCGACAATCCGGCTCTTTGGGCTACACCTTC
CASSPRQSGSLGYTF
>TRBV2|TRBJ1-2|-|-
TGTGCCAGCAGTAGGGGGATCGGCTATGGCTACACCTTC
CASSRGIGYGYTF
>TRBV5-1|TRBJ1-1|-|-
TGCGCCAGCAGCTTCGACGGGAGGTCGACTGAAGCTTTCTTT
CASSFDGRSTEAFF
>TRBV27|TRBJ2-2|-|TRBD2
TGTGCCAGCAGTCTACAGAGACTAGCGGGAGTAGGTACCGGGGAGCTGTTTTTT
CASSLQRLAGVGTGELFF
>TRBV7-9|TRBJ1-5|once|-
TGTGCCAGCGGGGGGGAGAGCAATCAGCCCCAGCATTTT
CASGGESNQPQHF
>TRBV19|TRBJ2-1|once|-
TGTGCCAGTAGTATAGGTCAGAACAATGAGCAGTTCTTC
CASSIGQNNEQFF
>TRBV19|TRBJ1-2|-|-
TGTGCCAGTAGTATCATGGGCGGGAGGACGGCTGGCTACACCTTC
CASSIMGGRTAGYTF
>TRBV6-5|TRBJ1-6|-|TRBD1
TGTGCCAGCAGTTACGGGAGACAGGGGGCTACTTCACCCCTCCACTTT
CASSYGRQGATSPLHF